Described below is a single T cell receptor (beta chain) sequence and its context. Its target is unknown. CDR1 and CDR2 from the germline V gene are MDHEN and SYDVKM. Trimming shortened V by 6 bases and J by 0 bases, and 6 bases separated the two germline ends. This CDR3 region has 13 residues. The assay was immunoSEQ multiplex PCR, and TCRdb's table has in-frame clones only and misses some. The table lists some 24,000 clones, under 95% of them singletons. The data stem from a study of T cells in localized non-small cell lung cancer. General study results and limits: Highest T cell clonality was seen in uninvolved adjacent lung, surpassing that measured in tumor. It remains possible that heterogeneity exists, since only one tumor region was sequenced.

The sample was peripheral blood, taken before any cancer treatment. This chain links TRBV28 with TRBJ1-5; D is unclear. This sequence originates from a man aged 35-75 years with stage III squamous cell lung carcinoma. The DNA for the CDR3 is TGTGCCAGCAGAGTGATTAGCAATCAGCCCCAGCATTTT. The encoded protein is CASRVISNQPQHF.